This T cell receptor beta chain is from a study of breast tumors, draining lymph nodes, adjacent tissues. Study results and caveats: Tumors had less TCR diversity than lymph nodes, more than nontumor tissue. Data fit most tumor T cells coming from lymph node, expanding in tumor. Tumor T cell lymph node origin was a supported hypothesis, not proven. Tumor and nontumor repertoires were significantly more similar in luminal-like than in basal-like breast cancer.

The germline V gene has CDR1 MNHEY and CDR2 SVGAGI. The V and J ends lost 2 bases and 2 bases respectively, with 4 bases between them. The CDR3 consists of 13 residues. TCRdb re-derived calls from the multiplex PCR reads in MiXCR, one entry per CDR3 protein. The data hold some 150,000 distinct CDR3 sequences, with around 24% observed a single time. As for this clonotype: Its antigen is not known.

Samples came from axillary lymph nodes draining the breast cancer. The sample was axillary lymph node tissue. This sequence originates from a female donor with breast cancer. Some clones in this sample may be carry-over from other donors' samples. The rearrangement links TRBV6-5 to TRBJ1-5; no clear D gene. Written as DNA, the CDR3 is TGTGCCAGCAGTTACGGTCGCAATCAGCCCCAGCATTTT. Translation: CASSYGRNQPQHF.